The 16 T cell receptor beta chains listed next were all sequenced from one sample in a study of cytomegalovirus exposure and HLA in healthy donors. With 60 Vbeta and 13 Jbeta primers, the PCR was carried out. The assay was immunoSEQ multiplex PCR, and TCRdb's table has in-frame clones only and misses some. The table shows 110,000 or so clones, with under 85% occurring only once. Sequencing used PBMCs. These receptors were taken from a man aged 25-40 years in good health and CMV-seronegative.

The chain has TRBV27 and TRBJ2-1; 11 bases match TRBD2. In germline, CDR1 is MNHEY, CDR2 SMNVEV (reference sequence). V trimming: 0 bases; J trimming: 4 bases; junction bases outside the gene matches: 2. This CDR3 spans 16 amino acids. CDR3 bases: TGTGCCAGCAGTTTATCGACTAGCGGGATATACAATGAGCAGTTCTTC. It specifies CASSLSTSGIYNEQFF.

The V call is TRBV9, the J call TRBJ2-1, with 9 bases fitting TRBD2. The CDR3 spans 16 residues. Germline loops: CDR1 SGDLS, CDR2 YYNGEE. V lost 4 bases to trimming and J lost 3 bases; unmatched junction nucleotides: 8. The CDR3 here is CASSPPGGRDYNEQFF. CDR3 in DNA: TGTGCCAGCAGCCCCCCCGGCGGGAGGGACTACAATGAGCAGTTCTTC.

This clone occurred once. The chain combines TRBV15 with TRBJ2-1; unclear D gene. The V gene lost 5 bases and the J gene lost 4 bases, with 9 bases spanning the gap. In germline, CDR1 is LNHNV, CDR2 YYDKDF (reference sequence). CDR3 size: 13 residues. The DNA of the CDR3 is TGTGCCACCAGCGAGGCTGCGTACAATGAGCAGTTCTTC. Its protein product is CATSEAAYNEQFF.

This clone has more than one count but fewer than ten. The chain employs TRBV7-6 and TRBJ1-4; D is undetermined. Between the trimmed V and J ends, which lost 1 base and 4 bases, there was a span of 10 bases. The CDR3 loop spans 15 amino acids. The germline gives CDR1 SGHVS, CDR2 FNYEAQ. The CDR3 DNA reads as TGTGCCAGCAGCTTAGGTGGCGGCCATAATGAAAAACTGTTTTTT. It translates to CASSLGGGHNEKLFF.

CDR3 in DNA: TGTGCCATTGGGGAGGGGGAGACCCAGTACTTC. It encodes CAIGEGETQYF. The chain is built from TRBV6-6 and TRBJ2-5; 7 nucleotides align to TRBD2. Trimming took 10 bases from V and 5 from J; bases not matched to a gene: 4. This CDR3 is built from 11 residues. The V gene's germline CDR1 is MNHNY and CDR2 SVGAGI (reference sequence).

In its sample, this clone was seen a few times. The chain links TRBV7-4 to TRBJ2-7; 8 bases match TRBD1. The CDR3 extends over 17 amino acids. V lost 1 base and J lost 1; bases outside the gene matches: 9. CDR1 is SGHVT, CDR2 SQSDAQ, per germline. DNA for the CDR3: TGTGCCAGCAGCTTAGACGCCCCAGGGGGCGCTTCCTACGAGCAGTACTTC. Its protein is CASSLDAPGGASYEQYF. Full variable domain (outside the CDR3, taken from reference TRBV7-4 and TRBJ2-7): GAGVSQSPRYKVAKRGRDVALRCDSISGHVTLYWYRQTLGQGSEVLTYSQSDAQRDKSGRPSGRFSAERPERSVSTLKIQRTEQGDSAVYLCASSLDAPGGASYEQYFGPGTRLTVT.

The J gene is TRBJ2-7, the V gene TRBV19, with 7 bases that match TRBD2. The CDR3 runs 16 residues. With V trimmed by 5 bases and J by 2 bases, 12 bases remained unmatched. The germline V gene encodes CDR1 LNHDA and CDR2 SQIVND (reference sequence). The CDR3, as DNA: TGTGCCAGTAGTCCCCTATGGGAGGGGACGACCTACGAGCAGTACTTC. Residues: CASSPLWEGTTYEQYF. The variable domain in full, with the rest retrieved from reference TRBV19 and TRBJ2-7, is DGGITQSPKYLFRKEGQNVTLSCEQNLNHDAMYWYRQDPGQGLRLIYYSQIVNDFQKGDIAEGYSVSREKKESFPLTVTSAQKNPTAFYLCASSPLWEGTTYEQYFGPGTRLTVT.

This clone has only one observation. The chain combines TRBV7-6 with TRBJ1-6, with 10 bases matching TRBD1. The CDR3 length is 15 residues. The junction had 5 bases not matched to a gene; V was cut back by 4 bases and J by 8 bases. Germline CDR1 SGHVS, CDR2 FNYEAQ. The CDR3 is CASSSIGTGDSPLHF. The CDR3 DNA is TGTGCCAGCAGCTCCATCGGGACAGGGGATTCACCCCTCCACTTT.

V and J are TRBV9 and TRBJ2-5; 12 positions match TRBD2. There are 19 residues in the CDR3. The germline CDR1 and CDR2 sequences are SGDLS and YYNGEE. V was pared by 0 bases and J by 4 bases, with 13 bases of the junction left unmatched. CDR3: CASSVGLAGGPGPGETQYF. Written as DNA, the CDR3 is TGTGCCAGCAGCGTAGGGCTAGCGGGGGGGCCTGGGCCCGGAGAGACCCAGTACTTC.

In this sample, this clone turned up once. This sequence joins TRBV25-1 and TRBJ2-7; TRBD2 might be the D (6 bases). CDR1 and CDR2 from the germline V gene are MGHDK and SYGVNS. The length of the CDR3 is 15 residues. V was trimmed by 2 bases and J by 7 bases, leaving 18 bases between them. The CDR3 spells CASSERGSGFREQYF. The CDR3 nucleotides are TGTGCCAGCAGTGAAAGAGGGAGCGGGTTTCGGGAGCAGTACTTC.

V gene TRBV7-9 combines with J gene TRBJ1-2; 7 bases agree with TRBD1. After removal of 5 bases from V and 3 bases from J, the junction contained 3 bases not matched to a gene. The CDR3 consists of 13 residues. The germline V gene encodes CDR1 SEHNR and CDR2 FQNEAQ (reference sequence). The CDR3 DNA reads as TGTGCCAGCAGCGTAGGGACAGACTATGGCTACACCTTC. It codes for CASSVGTDYGYTF.

The genes are TRBV5-1 and TRBJ2-1, with D hard to call. Germline V gives CDR1 SGHRS, CDR2 YFSETQ. V was pared by 0 bases and J by 8 bases, with 6 bases between. The length of the CDR3 is 12 residues. CDR3 nucleotide sequence: TGCGCCAGCAGCTTGGCCCGGGATGAGCAGTTCTTC. It yields the protein CASSLARDEQFF.

J is TRBJ1-1 and V is TRBV28, with TRBD1 identical over 9 bases. This CDR3 comprises 11 residues. J gave up 11 bases and V 8 bases, and 6 bases lay outside the gene matches. In germline, CDR1 is MDHEN, CDR2 SYDVKM. CDR3 protein: CASGDRVRAFF. The CDR3 bases are TGTGCCAGCGGGGACAGGGTGCGGGCTTTCTTT.

This clone was observed a few times. The genes are TRBV9 and TRBJ1-1; a possible D gene is TRBD1 (6 bases). The V end was cut by 0 bases, the J end by 2 bases, with 11 bases between. Germline loops: CDR1 SGDLS, CDR2 YYNGEE. CDR3 size: 15 residues. This chain's CDR3 is CASSVGEGGNTEAFF. CDR3 DNA: TGTGCCAGCAGCGTAGGGGAGGGGGGAAACACTGAAGCTTTCTTT.

The rearrangement links TRBV7-7 to TRBJ1-2, with TRBD1 as a possible D gene (6 bases). Per the germline V gene, CDR1 is SSHAT and CDR2 is FNYEAQ (reference sequence). V dropped 3 bases and J dropped 2 bases, with 13 bases sitting between them. The CDR3 runs 15 residues. The CDR3 coding sequence is TGTGCCAGCAGCTTCCTTAGACAGGAGAACTATGGCTACACCTTC. Translation gives CASSFLRQENYGYTF.

This chain uses TRBV5-8 with TRBJ1-5; D might be TRBD1 (6 bases). CDR3 length equals 15 residues. V lost 2 bases and J 0 bases, leaving 9 bases between the germline ends. CDR1 and CDR2 (germline): SGHTS, YDEGEE. Here the CDR3 reads CASSFQGLSNQPQHF. In nucleotides, the CDR3 is TGTGCCAGCAGCTTTCAGGGGCTTAGCAATCAGCCCCAGCATTTT.